What follows is one T cell receptor (beta chain) and its context. No antigen is known for it. The sample is drawn from a study of primary melanoma T cells and metastatic recurrence. In the study overall: These T2 to T4 primary melanomas had thickness greater than 1 mm.

Profiling relied on immunoSEQ multiplex PCR, and the TCRdb table lists in-frame clones only, not all of them. Of some 970 clones listed, more than 85% were seen once; the top ten hold approximately 32%. The CDR3 is 14 residues long. The germline V gene encodes CDR1 WSHSY and CDR2 SAAADI. Unmatched junction bases numbered 4, after V lost 6 bases and J lost 2 bases. Overall study results and limits: Tumor T-cell fraction reportedly predicted progression-free survival independently.

What was sequenced was melanoma tumor tissue. The source of this sequence is a human donor with melanoma. The rearrangement uses TRBV10-2 and TRBJ1-2; 9 nucleotides agree with TRBD1. CDR3 bases: TGCGCCAGCAGGGACAGGGGCCTCAACTATGGCTACACCTTC. Amino acids: CASRDRGLNYGYTF.